The clone carrying this T cell receptor beta chain came up a few times. No antigen is known for it. The data were obtained in a study of long-term antiretroviral therapy in people with HIV. Study observations and caveats: Post-ART diversity increased but stayed below transplant donor controls.

V lost 4 bases, J lost 10 bases, and 9 bases stayed unmatched. CDR1 SNHLY and CDR2 FYNNEI come from the germline V gene. The CDR3 contains 15 residues. Investigators performed immunoSEQ version v3.0 at survey level. Only in-frame clones appear in the TCRdb table, and some are missing; sequencing was by immunoSEQ multiplex PCR. The sample has fewer than 25,000 clones, 70% to 90% seen once; the top ten hold approximately 15%. The TCR sequence derives from a man aged 45-65 years with HIV. The chain employs TRBV2 and TRBJ1-6; 8 bases match TRBD1. This specimen was unsorted PBMCs, taken 1.2 years after starting antiretroviral therapy. CDR3 residues: CASSGEQGERSPLHF. The CDR3 nucleotides read TGTGCCAGCAGTGGGGAACAGGGGGAGAGGTCACCCCTCCACTTT.